The subject of this entry is one T cell receptor (beta chain). Profiling relied on immunoSEQ multiplex PCR, and the TCRdb table lists in-frame clones only, not all of them. The table lists 80,000 to 130,000 clones, roughly 90% of them singletons. The data were taken from a study of blood T cell repertoires in COVID-19. Germline values: CDR1 SGHRS, CDR2 YFSETQ. Losses at the gene ends were 3 bases for V and 5 bases for J; bases not matched to a gene: 8. The CDR3 sequence is 15 residues long. Sample: peripheral blood. The genes are TRBV5-1 and TRBJ2-1, with 7 bases matching TRBD2. This TCR was sampled from a man between 60 and 75 years old with acute or convalescent COVID-19. The CDR3 is CASSSMGGPNNEQFF. The CDR3 DNA reads TGCGCCAGCAGCTCAATGGGAGGGCCCAACAATGAGCAGTTCTTC.